These T cell receptor beta chains were read from a single sample in a study of T cells in Graves' hyperthyroidism and ophthalmopathy. TCRdb processed the multiplex PCR reads anew with MiXCR; each CDR3 protein has one entry. Of fewer than 750,000 distinct CDR3 sequences listed, roughly 14% are singletons. Material: blood. These receptors all come from a woman aged 40 to 50 with Graves' ophthalmopathy. Each CDR3 is given with its conserved first and last residue. The D gene is left open where the match is weak. Clone size is stated in some rows and not others, as once, few, many or a class when expanded.

v_call,d_call,j_call,clone_size,cdr3_nt,cdr3_aa
TRBV6-4,.,TRBJ2-2,many,TGTGCCAGCAGGGCCTCCGGGGGGCGGTATCTTCCCGGGGAGCTGTTTTTT,CASRASGGRYLPGELFF
TRBV27,.,TRBJ1-1,many,TGTGCCAGCAGTTTTGGGAGGGTTGGTGGCACTGAAGCTTTCTTT,CASSFGRVGGTEAFF
TRBV27,TRBD1,TRBJ2-7,many,TGTGCCAGCACCCCTGGGGGACAGGGGACCTACGAGCAGTACTTC,CASTPGGQGTYEQYF
TRBV15,.,TRBJ2-5,few,TGTGCCACCAGCAGGCCACCGGGAAGAGAGACCCAGTACTTC,CATSRPPGRETQYF
TRBV7-2,.,TRBJ1-2,.,TGTGCCAGCAGTTGGGCGGGGACGGATGGCTACACCTTC,CASSWAGTDGYTF
TRBV5-1,TRBD1,TRBJ2-5,many,TGCGCCAGCAGCTTGGGACAGGGGGTGCGAGAGACCCAGTACTTC,CASSLGQGVRETQYF
TRBV19,.,TRBJ1-1,many,TGTGCCAGTAGTATTGGCGGCCCCTTCACGGACACTGAAGCTTTCTTT,CASSIGGPFTDTEAFF
TRBV28,TRBD1,TRBJ2-7,many,TGTGCCAGCAGCTCATACGGACAGGCTTCCTACGAGCAGTACTTC,CASSSYGQASYEQYF
TRBV6-1,.,TRBJ2-7,many,TGTGCCAGCACCGGACCCTTATACGAGCAGTACTTC,CASTGPLYEQYF
TRBV29-1,.,TRBJ2-3,many,TGCAGCGTCCTCAGGCCGGCAGATACGCAGTATTTT,CSVLRPADTQYF
TRBV24-1,TRBD1,TRBJ1-2,many,TGTGCCACCAGCGCGACAGGGGGCTATGGCTACACCTTC,CATSATGGYGYTF
TRBV7-9,.,TRBJ2-2,many,TGTGCCAGCAGCCCCCCGGTCGCGGGGAACGGGGAGCTGTTTTTT,CASSPPVAGNGELFF